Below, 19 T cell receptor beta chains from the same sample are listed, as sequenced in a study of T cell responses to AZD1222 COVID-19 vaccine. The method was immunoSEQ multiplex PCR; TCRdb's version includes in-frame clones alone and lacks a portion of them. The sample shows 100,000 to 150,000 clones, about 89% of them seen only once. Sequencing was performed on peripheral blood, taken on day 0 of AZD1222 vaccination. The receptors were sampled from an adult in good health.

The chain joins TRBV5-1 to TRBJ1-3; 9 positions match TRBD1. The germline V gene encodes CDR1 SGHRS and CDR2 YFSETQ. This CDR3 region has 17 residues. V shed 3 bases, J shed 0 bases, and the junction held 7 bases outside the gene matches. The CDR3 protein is CASSWGGQGRSGNTIYF. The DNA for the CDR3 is TGCGCCAGCAGCTGGGGTGGACAGGGGCGCTCTGGAAACACCATATATTTT. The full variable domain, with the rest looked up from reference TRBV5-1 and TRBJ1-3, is KAGVTQTPRYLIKTRGQQVTLSCSPISGHRSVSWYQQTPGQGLQFLFEYFSETQRNKGNFPGRFSGRQFSNSRSEMNVSTLELGDSALYLCASSWGGQGRSGNTIYFGEGSWLTVV.

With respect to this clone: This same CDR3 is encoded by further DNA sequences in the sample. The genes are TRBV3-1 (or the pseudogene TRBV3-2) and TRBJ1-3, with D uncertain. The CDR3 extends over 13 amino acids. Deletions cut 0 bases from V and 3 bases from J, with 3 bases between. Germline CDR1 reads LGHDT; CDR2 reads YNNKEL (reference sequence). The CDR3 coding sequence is TGTGCCAGCAGCCAAGATGGTGGAAACACCATATATTTT. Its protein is CASSQDGGNTIYF.

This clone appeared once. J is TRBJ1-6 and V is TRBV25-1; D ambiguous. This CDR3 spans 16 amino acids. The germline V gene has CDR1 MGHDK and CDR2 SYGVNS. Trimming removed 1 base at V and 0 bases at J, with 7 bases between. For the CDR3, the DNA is TGTGCCAGCAGTGAATCACCGAGCTCCTATAATTCACCCCTCCACTTT. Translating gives CASSESPSSYNSPLHF.

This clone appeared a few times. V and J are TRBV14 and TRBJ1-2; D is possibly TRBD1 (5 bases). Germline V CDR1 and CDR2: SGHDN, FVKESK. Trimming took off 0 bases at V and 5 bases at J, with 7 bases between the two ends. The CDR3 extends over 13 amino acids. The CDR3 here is CASSQDRGYGYTF. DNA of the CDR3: TGTGCCAGCAGCCAAGATCGGGGGTATGGCTACACCTTC.

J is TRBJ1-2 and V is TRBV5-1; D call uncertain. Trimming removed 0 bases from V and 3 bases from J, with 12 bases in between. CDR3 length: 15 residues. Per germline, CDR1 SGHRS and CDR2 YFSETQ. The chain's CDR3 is CASSLEVSVYYGYTF. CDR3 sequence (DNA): TGCGCCAGCAGCTTGGAGGTTTCGGTGTACTATGGCTACACCTTC.

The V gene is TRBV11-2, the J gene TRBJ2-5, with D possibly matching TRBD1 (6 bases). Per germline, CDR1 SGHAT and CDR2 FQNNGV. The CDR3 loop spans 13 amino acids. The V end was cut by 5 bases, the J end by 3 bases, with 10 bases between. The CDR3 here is CASSIRQEETQYF. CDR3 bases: TGTGCCAGCAGCATCCGACAGGAAGAGACCCAGTACTTC.

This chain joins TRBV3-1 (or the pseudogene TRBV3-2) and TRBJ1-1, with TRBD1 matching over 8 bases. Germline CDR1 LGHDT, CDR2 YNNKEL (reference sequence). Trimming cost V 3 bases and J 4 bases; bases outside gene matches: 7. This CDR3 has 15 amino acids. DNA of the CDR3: TGTGCCAGCAGCCATTTAAGGACAGGGAGCACTGAAGCTTTCTTT. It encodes CASSHLRTGSTEAFF.

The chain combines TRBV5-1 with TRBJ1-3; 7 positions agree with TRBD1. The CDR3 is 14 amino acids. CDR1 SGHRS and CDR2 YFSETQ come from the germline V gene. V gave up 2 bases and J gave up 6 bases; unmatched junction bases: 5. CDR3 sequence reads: CASSFSGTANTIYF. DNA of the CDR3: TGCGCCAGCAGCTTCTCCGGGACAGCAAACACCATATATTTT.

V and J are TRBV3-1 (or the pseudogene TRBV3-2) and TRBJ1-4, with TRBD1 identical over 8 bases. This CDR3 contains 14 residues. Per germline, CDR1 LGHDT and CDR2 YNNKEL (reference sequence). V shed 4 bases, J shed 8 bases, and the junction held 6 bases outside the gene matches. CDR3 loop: CASSLRQGKEKLFF. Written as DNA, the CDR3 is TGTGCCAGCAGCCTTCGACAGGGGAAAGAAAAACTGTTTTTT.

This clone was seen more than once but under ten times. CDR3 sequence: CASSLAQGGNSPLHF. The CDR3, as DNA: TGTGCCAGCAGCTTAGCCCAGGGTGGTAATTCACCCCTCCACTTT. This sequence joins TRBV11-2 and TRBJ1-6; D is perhaps TRBD1 (5 bases). The germline V gene encodes CDR1 SGHAT and CDR2 FQNNGV. The CDR3 is 15 amino acids. V shed 1 base and J shed 6 bases, with 10 bases lying between them.

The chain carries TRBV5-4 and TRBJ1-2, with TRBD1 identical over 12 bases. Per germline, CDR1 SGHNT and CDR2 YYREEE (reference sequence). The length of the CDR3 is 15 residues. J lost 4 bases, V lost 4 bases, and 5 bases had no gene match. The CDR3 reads CASSPRDRGPYGYTF. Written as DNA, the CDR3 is TGTGCCAGCAGCCCCCGGGACAGGGGGCCCTATGGCTACACCTTC.

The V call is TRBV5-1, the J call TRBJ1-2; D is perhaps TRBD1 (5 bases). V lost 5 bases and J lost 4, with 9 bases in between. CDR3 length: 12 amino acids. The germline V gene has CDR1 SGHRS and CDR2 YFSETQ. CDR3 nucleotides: TGCGCCAGCAGGGAAGACAGCTATGGCTACACCTTC. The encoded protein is CASREDSYGYTF. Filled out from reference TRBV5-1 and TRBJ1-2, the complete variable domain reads KAGVTQTPRYLIKTRGQQVTLSCSPISGHRSVSWYQQTPGQGLQFLFEYFSETQRNKGNFPGRFSGRQFSNSRSEMNVSTLELGDSALYLCASREDSYGYTFGSGTRLTVV.

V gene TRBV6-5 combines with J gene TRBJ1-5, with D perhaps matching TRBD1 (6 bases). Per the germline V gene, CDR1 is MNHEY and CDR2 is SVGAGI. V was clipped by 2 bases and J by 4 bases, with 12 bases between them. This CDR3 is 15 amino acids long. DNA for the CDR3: TGTGCCAGCAGTTACGCCGGACAGACGAATCAGCCCCAGCATTTT. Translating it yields CASSYAGQTNQPQHF.

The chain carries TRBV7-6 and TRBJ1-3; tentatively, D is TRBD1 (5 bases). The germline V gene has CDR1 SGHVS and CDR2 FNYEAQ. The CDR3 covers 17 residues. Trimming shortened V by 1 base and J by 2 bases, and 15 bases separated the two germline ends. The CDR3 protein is CASSLESGAPAGNTIYF. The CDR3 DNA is TGTGCCAGCAGCTTAGAGTCTGGGGCCCCAGCTGGAAACACCATATATTTT.

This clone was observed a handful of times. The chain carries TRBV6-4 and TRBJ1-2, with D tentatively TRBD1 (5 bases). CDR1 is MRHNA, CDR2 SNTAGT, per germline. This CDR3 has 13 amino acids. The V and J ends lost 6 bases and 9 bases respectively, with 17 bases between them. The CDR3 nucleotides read TGTGCCAGCAGACAGGACCCGATGCGGAGCTACACCTTC. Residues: CASRQDPMRSYTF.

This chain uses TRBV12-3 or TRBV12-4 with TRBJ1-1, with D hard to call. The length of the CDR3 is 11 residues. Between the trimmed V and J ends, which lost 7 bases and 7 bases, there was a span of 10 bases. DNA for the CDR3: TGTGCCAGCACCGGACTGAATGAAGCTTTCTTT. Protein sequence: CASTGLNEAFF.

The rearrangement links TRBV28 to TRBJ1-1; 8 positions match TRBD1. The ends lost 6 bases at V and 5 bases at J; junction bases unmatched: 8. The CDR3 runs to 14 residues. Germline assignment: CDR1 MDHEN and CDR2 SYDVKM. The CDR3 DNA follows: TGTGCCAGCAGCCGATGGGACAGGAGAACTGAAGCTTTCTTT. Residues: CASSRWDRRTEAFF.

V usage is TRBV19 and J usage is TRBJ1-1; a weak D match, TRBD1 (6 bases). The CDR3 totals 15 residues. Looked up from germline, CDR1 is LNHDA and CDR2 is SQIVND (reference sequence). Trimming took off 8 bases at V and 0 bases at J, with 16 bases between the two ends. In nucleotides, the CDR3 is TGTGCCAGTGCCAAACCGGACAGCCTGAACACTGAAGCTTTCTTT. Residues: CASAKPDSLNTEAFF.

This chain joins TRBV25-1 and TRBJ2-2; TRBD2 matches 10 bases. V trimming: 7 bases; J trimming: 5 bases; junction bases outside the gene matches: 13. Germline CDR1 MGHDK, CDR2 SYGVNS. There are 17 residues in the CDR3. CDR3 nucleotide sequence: TGTGCCAGCATACCCACCTGGCTAGCGGGAGAGACCGGGGAGCTGTTTTTT. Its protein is CASIPTWLAGETGELFF.